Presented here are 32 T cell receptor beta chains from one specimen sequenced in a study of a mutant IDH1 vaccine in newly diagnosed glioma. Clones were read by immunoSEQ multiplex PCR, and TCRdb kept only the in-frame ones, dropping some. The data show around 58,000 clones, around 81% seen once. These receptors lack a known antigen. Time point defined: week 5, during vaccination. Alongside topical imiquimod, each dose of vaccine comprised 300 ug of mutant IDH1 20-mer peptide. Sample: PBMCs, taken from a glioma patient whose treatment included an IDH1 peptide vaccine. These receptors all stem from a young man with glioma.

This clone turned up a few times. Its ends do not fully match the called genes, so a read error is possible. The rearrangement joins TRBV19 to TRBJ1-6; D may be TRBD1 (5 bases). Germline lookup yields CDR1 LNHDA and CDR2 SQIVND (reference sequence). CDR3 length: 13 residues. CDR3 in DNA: TGTGCCAGTAGTATCGGAAGGGACGCTCCCGCCGCCTTT. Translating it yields CASSIGRDAPAAF.

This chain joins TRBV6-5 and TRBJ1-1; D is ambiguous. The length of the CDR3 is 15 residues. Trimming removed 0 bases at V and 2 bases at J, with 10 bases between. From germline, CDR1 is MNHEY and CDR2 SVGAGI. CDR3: CASSYSFGLNTEAFF. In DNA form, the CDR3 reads TGTGCCAGCAGTTACTCGTTCGGGTTAAACACTGAAGCTTTCTTT.

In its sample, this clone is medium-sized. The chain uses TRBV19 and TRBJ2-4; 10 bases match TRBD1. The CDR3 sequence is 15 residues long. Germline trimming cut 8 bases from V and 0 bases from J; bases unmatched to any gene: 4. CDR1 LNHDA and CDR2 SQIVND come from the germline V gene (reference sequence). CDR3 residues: CASPDRGLAKNIQYF. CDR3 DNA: TGTGCCAGTCCAGACAGGGGGCTAGCCAAAAACATTCAGTACTTC.

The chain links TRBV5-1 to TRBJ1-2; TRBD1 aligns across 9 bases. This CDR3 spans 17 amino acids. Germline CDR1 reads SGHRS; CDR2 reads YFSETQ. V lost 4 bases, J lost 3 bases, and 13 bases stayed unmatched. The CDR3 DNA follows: TGCGCCAGCAGCCCCGGGACAGGGCACCATCTATACTATGGCTACACCTTC. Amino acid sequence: CASSPGTGHHLYYGYTF.

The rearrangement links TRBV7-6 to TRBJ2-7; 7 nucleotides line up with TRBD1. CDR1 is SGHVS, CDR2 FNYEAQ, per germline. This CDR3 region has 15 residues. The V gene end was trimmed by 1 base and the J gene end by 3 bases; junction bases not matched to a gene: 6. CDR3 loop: CASSLGDSPFYEQYF. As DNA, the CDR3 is TGTGCCAGCAGCTTAGGGGACAGTCCCTTCTACGAGCAGTACTTC.

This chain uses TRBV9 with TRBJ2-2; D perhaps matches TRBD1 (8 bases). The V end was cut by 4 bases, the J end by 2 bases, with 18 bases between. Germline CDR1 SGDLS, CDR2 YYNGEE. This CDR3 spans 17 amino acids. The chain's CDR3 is CASSQGASGVNTGELFF. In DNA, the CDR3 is TGTGCCAGCAGCCAGGGGGCCAGCGGGGTTAACACCGGGGAGCTGTTTTTT.

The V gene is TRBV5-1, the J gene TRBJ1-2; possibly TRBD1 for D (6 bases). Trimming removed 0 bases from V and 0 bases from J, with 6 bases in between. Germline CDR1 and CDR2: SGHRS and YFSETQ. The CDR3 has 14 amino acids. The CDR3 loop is CASSLEGANYGYTF. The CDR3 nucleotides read TGCGCCAGCAGCTTGGAGGGGGCTAACTATGGCTACACCTTC. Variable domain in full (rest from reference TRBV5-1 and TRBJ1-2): KAGVTQTPRYLIKTRGQQVTLSCSPISGHRSVSWYQQTPGQGLQFLFEYFSETQRNKGNFPGRFSGRQFSNSRSEMNVSTLELGDSALYLCASSLEGANYGYTFGSGTRLTVV.

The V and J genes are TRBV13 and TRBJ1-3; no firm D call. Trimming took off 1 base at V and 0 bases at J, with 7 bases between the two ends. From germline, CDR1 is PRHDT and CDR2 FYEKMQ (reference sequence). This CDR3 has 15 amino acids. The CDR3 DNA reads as TGTGCCAGCAGCTTAGAAGTCAGCTCTGGAAACACCATATATTTT. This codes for CASSLEVSSGNTIYF.

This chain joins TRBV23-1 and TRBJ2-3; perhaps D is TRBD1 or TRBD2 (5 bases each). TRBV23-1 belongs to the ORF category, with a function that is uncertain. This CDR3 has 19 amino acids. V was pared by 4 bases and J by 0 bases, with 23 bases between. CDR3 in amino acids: CASSPRQGDHKTSTDTQYF. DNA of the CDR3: TGCGCCAGCAGTCCACGGCAGGGAGACCACAAAACTAGCACAGATACGCAGTATTTT.

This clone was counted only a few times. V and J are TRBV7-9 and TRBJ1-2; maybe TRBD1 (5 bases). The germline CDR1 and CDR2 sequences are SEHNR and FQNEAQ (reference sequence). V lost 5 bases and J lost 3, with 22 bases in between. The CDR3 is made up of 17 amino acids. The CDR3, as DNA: TGTGCCAGCAGCCTAAGACAGCCTAACCGTGGGGACTATGGCTACACCTTC. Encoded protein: CASSLRQPNRGDYGYTF.

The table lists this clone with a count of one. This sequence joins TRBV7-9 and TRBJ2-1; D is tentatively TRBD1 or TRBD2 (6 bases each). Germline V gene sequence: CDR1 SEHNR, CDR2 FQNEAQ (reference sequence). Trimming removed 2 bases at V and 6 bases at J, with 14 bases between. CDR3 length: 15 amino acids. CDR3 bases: TGTGCCAGCAGCTTACTGGGGGGCCCTTCCAATGAGCAGTTCTTC. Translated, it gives CASSLLGGPSNEQFF.

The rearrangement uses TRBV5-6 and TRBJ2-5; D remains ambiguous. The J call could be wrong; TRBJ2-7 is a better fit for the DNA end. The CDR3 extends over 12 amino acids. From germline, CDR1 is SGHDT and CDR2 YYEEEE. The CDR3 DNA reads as TGTGCCAGCAGCCACTCTTCCTACGAGCAGTACTTC. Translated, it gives CASSHSSYEQYF.

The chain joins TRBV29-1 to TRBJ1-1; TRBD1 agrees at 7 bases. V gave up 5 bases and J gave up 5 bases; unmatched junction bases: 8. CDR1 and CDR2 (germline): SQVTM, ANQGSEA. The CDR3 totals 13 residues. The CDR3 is CSVYRGTGTEAFF. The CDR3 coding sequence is TGCAGCGTTTACAGGGGCACGGGGACTGAAGCTTTCTTT.

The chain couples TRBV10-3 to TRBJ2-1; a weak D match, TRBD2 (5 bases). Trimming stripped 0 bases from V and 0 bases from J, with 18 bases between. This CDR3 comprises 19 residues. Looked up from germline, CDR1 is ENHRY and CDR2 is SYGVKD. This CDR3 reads CAISESWTVTSSSYNEQFF. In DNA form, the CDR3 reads TGTGCCATCAGTGAGTCATGGACTGTGACCTCGAGCTCCTACAATGAGCAGTTCTTC.

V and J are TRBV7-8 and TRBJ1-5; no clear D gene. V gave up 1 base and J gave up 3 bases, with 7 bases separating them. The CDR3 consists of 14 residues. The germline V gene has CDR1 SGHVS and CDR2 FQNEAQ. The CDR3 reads CASSLVGYNQPQHF. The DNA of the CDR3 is TGTGCCAGCAGCTTAGTAGGTTACAATCAGCCCCAGCATTTT.

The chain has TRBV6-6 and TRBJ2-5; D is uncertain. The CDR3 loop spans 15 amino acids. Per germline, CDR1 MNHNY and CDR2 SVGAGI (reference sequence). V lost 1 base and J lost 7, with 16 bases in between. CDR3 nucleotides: TGTGCCAGCAGTTACTACGGCCAACGTACGGGGACCCAGTACTTC. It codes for CASSYYGQRTGTQYF.

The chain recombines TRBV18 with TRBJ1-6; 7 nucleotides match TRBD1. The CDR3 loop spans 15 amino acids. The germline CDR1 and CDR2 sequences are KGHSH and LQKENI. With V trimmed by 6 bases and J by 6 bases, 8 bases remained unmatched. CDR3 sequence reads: CASSLQGGRNSPLHF. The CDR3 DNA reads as TGTGCCAGCTCCCTCCAAGGGGGCCGTAATTCACCCCTCCACTTT.

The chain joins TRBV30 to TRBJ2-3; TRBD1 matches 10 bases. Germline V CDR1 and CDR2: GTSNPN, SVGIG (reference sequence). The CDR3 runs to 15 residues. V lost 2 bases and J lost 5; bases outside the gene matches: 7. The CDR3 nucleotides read TGTGCCTGGAGTAGGGGGACAGGGGTCGTAGATACGCAGTATTTT. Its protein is CAWSRGTGVVDTQYF.

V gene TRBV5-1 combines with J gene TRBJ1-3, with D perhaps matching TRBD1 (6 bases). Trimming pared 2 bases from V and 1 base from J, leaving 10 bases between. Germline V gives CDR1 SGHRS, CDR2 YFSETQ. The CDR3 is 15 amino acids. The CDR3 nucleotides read TGCGCCAGCAGCTTTTCAGGGGTATCTGGAAACACCATATATTTT. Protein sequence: CASSFSGVSGNTIYF.

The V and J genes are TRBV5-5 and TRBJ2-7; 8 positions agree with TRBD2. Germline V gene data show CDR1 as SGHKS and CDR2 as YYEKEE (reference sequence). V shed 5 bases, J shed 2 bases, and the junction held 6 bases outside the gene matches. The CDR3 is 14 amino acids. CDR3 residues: CASRPQRGPYEQYF. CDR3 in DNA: TGTGCCAGCAGACCCCAGCGGGGGCCCTACGAGCAGTACTTC.

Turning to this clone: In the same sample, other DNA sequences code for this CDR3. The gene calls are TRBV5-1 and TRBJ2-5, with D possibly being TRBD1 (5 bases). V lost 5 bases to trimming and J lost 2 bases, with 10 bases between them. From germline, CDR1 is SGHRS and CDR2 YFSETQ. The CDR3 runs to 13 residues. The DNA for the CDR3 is TGCGCCAGCAGTACCACAGGACAAGAGACCCAGTACTTC. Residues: CASSTTGQETQYF.

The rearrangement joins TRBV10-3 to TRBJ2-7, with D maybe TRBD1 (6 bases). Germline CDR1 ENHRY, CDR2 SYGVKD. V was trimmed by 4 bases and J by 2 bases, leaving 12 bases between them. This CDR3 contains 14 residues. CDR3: CAISVGQGPYEQYF. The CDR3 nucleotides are TGTGCCATCAGTGTCGGGCAGGGGCCCTACGAGCAGTACTTC.

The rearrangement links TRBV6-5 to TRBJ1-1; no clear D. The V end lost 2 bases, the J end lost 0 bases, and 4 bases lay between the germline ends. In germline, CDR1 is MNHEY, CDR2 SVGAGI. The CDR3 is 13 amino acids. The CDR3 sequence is CASSYELNTEAFF. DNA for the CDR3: TGTGCCAGCAGTTACGAACTGAACACTGAAGCTTTCTTT.

The CDR3 protein is CASGHRDSTDTQYF. CDR3 DNA sequence: TGTGCCAGCGGACACCGGGACTCCACAGATACGCAGTATTTT. The V and J genes are TRBV2 and TRBJ2-3; TRBD2 might be the D (6 bases). This CDR3 comprises 14 residues. Germline CDR1 is SNHLY and CDR2 is FYNNEI. V was trimmed by 8 bases and J by 2 bases, leaving 14 bases between them.

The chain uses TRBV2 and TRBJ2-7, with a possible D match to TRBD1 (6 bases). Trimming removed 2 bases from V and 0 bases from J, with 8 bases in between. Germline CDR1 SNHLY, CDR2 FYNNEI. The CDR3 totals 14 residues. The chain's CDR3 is CASSEQGSSYEQYF. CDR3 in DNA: TGTGCCAGCAGTGAACAGGGGAGCTCCTACGAGCAGTACTTC.

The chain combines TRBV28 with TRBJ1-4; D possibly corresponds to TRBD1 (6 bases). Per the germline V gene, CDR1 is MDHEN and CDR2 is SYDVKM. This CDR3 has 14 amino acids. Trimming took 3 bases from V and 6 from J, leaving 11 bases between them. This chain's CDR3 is CASSFRQVYEKLFF. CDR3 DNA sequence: TGTGCCAGCAGTTTCCGACAGGTTTATGAAAAACTGTTTTTT.

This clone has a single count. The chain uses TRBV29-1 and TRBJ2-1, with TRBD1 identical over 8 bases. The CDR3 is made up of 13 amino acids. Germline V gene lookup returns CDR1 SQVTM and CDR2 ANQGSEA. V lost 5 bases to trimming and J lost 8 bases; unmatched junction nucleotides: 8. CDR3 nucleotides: TGCAGCGTTCTGACAGGGGCGGAAGATGAGCAGTTCTTC. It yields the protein CSVLTGAEDEQFF.

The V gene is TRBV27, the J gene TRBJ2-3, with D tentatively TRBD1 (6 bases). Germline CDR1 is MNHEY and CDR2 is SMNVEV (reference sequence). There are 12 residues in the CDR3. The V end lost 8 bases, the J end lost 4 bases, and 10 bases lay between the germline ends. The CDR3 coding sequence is TGTGCCAGCCACAGGGTACCAGATACGCAGTATTTT. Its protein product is CASHRVPDTQYF.

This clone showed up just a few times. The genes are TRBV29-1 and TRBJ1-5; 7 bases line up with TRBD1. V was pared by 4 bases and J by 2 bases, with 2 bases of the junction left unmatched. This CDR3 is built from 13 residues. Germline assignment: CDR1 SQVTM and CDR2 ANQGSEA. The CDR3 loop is CSVGDRGNQPQHF. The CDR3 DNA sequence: TGCAGCGTTGGAGACAGGGGCAATCAGCCCCAGCATTTT.

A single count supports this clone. The CDR3 bases are TGTGCCAGCAGCGAAGATGATAGCGGGGGGGCCGTTGAGACCCAGTACTTC. This translates into CASSEDDSGGAVETQYF. The V call is TRBV5-4, the J call TRBJ2-5, with TRBD2 identical over 11 bases. CDR3 length: 17 residues. CDR1 and CDR2 (germline): SGHNT, YYREEE (reference sequence). V lost 4 bases, J lost 5 bases, and 13 bases stayed unmatched.

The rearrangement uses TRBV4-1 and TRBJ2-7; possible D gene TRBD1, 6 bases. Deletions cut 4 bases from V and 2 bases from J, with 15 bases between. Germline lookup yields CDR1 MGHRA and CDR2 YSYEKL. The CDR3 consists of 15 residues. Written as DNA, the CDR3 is TGCGCCAGCAGCCCTTCTCCCGGGACAACCTACGAGCAGTACTTC. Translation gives CASSPSPGTTYEQYF.

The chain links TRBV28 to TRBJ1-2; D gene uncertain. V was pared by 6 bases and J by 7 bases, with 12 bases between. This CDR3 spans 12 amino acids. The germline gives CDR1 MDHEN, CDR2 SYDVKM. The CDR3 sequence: CASSFGTLGYTF. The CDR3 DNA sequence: TGTGCCAGCAGCTTCGGAACCCTTGGCTACACCTTC.